The entry below describes one TCR beta chain. J was trimmed by 7 bases and V by 7 bases; bases with no gene match: 10. Germline loops: CDR1 MNHEY, CDR2 SVGAGI. The CDR3 is made up of 15 amino acids. Profiled with immunoSEQ multiplex PCR; TCRdb holds only in-frame clones, not every one. The sample holds fewer than 200,000 clones, approximately 84% seen once. This entry belongs to a study of blood T cell repertoires in COVID-19. The receptor was isolated from a man between 65 and 80 years old with active or convalescent COVID-19. Sequencing was carried out using peripheral blood. V is TRBV6-5 and J is TRBJ1-6, with 7 bases that match TRBD1. CDR3 DNA: TGTGCCAGCAAAGCCGGGACAGCCGGCAATTCACCCCTCCACTTT. Amino acid sequence: CASKAGTAGNSPLHF.